Listed here are 12 T cell receptor beta chains from one sample, sequenced in a study of blood T cells in healthy people across ages. Through a sample-barcoded 5' primer and a J-beta primer mix, a second PCR was run for about 6 to 12 cycles. Via MiXCR, TCRdb re-called the 5' RACE reads, giving one row per CDR3 protein. The sample carries around 1,900,000 distinct CDR3 sequences, about 39% recorded once. Sequencing was performed on blood. The receptor source for this set is a human donor in good health.

In this sample, this clonotype turned up many times. The rearrangement joins TRBV9 to TRBJ2-1, with D unclear. CDR3 length equals 14 residues. The V end lost 0 bases, the J end lost 4 bases, and 8 bases lay between the germline ends. Germline assignment: CDR1 SGDLS and CDR2 YYNGEE. CDR3 loop: CASSVAESYNEQFF. The CDR3 DNA reads TGTGCCAGCAGCGTAGCTGAGTCTTACAATGAGCAGTTCTTC.

The chain combines TRBV18 with TRBJ2-3; maybe TRBD1 (6 bases). Germline values: CDR1 KGHSH, CDR2 LQKENI. V was shortened by 4 bases and J by 6 bases, with 17 bases between the two germline ends. The CDR3 contains 15 residues. The CDR3 region is CASSRYGTTGDTQYF. The CDR3 region has the DNA TGTGCCAGCTCACGCTACGGGACAACGGGGGATACGCAGTATTTT.

The sample holds a few counts of this clonotype. J is TRBJ2-7 and V is TRBV28, with 8 positions matching TRBD2. In germline, CDR1 is MDHEN, CDR2 SYDVKM. The ends lost 3 bases at V and 4 bases at J; junction bases unmatched: 11. The length of the CDR3 is 16 residues. The CDR3 loop is CASSFVLAGGYYEQYF. The CDR3 bases are TGTGCCAGCAGTTTTGTCTTGGCGGGGGGTTATTACGAGCAGTACTTC.

Of note for this clonotype: No conserved phenylalanine or tryptophan is present at the end of the CDR3, so a read error is the likely explanation. The chain employs TRBV6-1 and TRBJ2-1, with a weak D call TRBD1 (6 bases). This CDR3 has 15 amino acids. V lost 5 bases and J 0 bases, leaving 11 bases between the germline ends. The germline gives CDR1 MNHNS, CDR2 SASEGT. CDR3 in amino acids: CASSRQVLSYNEQFC. CDR3 nucleotide sequence: TGTGCCAGCAGTAGACAGGTCCTCTCCTACAATGAGCAGTTCTGC.

The J gene is TRBJ2-7, the V gene TRBV4-3, with 7 bases that match TRBD2. V dropped 0 bases and J dropped 2; count of bases not matched to a gene: 7. This CDR3 is 16 amino acids long. The germline CDR1 and CDR2 sequences are LGHNA and YSLEER. The CDR3 DNA follows: TGCGCCAGCAGCCAAGAGTCGGGACTATCCCCCTACGAGCAGTACTTC. It specifies CASSQESGLSPYEQYF.

The V gene is TRBV2, the J gene TRBJ2-3; maybe TRBD2 (5 bases). The CDR3 covers 14 residues. Germline CDR1 reads SNHLY; CDR2 reads FYNNEI. The germline V and J ends were trimmed by 3 bases and 2 bases, with 9 bases remaining between them. In nucleotides, the CDR3 is TGTGCCAGCAGTGAGACCGGGGACACAGATACGCAGTATTTT. Its protein product is CASSETGDTDTQYF.

This rearrangement joins TRBV20-1 to TRBJ1-5; TRBD1 matches 8 bases. V dropped 0 bases and J dropped 6; count of bases not matched to a gene: 4. This CDR3 contains 14 residues. Germline values: CDR1 DFQATT, CDR2 SNEGSKA (reference sequence). CDR3: CSAREGQGGQPQHF. The CDR3 bases are TGCAGTGCTAGAGAAGGACAGGGTGGTCAGCCCCAGCATTTT.

The J gene is TRBJ1-1, the V gene TRBV6-6; no reliable D call. V gave up 0 bases and J gave up 3 bases, with 8 bases separating them. Germline lookup yields CDR1 MNHNY and CDR2 SVGAGI (reference sequence). CDR3 length: 14 residues. CDR3 coding DNA: TGTGCCAGCAGTTACTCGAATGCGGACACTGAAGCTTTCTTT. Amino acid sequence: CASSYSNADTEAFF.

This clonotype was counted many times. The chain joins TRBV7-7 to TRBJ1-1; no clear D gene. Germline CDR1 is SSHAT and CDR2 is FNYEAQ (reference sequence). CDR3 length: 13 amino acids. V shed 6 bases and J shed 1 base, with 9 bases lying between them. The DNA for the CDR3 is TGTGCCAGCAGTCGAGAGAGGAACACTGAAGCTTTCTTT. It encodes CASSRERNTEAFF.

In regard to this clonotype: One end of the junction fails to match germline, which may point to a read error. This chain connects TRBV29-1 to TRBJ1-5; possibly TRBD1 for D (6 bases). Germline-derived CDR1 and CDR2 are SQVTM and ANQGSEA. The CDR3 extends over 13 amino acids. The CDR3 nucleotides are TGCAGCGTTCGGGGGGGCGGCAATCGGCCCCAGCATTTT. Its protein product is CSVRGGGNRPQHF. The full variable domain, in which reference TRBV29-1 and TRBJ1-5 provide the parts outside the CDR3, is SAVISQKPSRDICQRGTSLTIQCQVDSQVTMMFWYRQQPGQSLTLIATANQGSEATYESGFVIDKFPISRPNLTFSTLTVSNMSPEDSSIYLCSVRGGGNRPQHFGDGTRLSIL.

J is TRBJ2-4 and V is TRBV15; D remains unclear. The J call is uncertain, as TRBJ2-7 better fits the DNA end. The CDR3 is 15 amino acids. From germline, CDR1 is LNHNV and CDR2 YYDKDF (reference sequence). This CDR3 is CATSRTAASSYEQYF. As DNA, the CDR3 is TGTGCCACCAGCAGAACGGCCGCGAGCTCCTACGAGCAGTACTTC.

This sequence joins TRBV20-1 and TRBJ2-5; D gene unclear. The germline V and J ends were trimmed by 5 bases and 2 bases, with 18 bases remaining between them. In germline, CDR1 is DFQATT, CDR2 SNEGSKA (reference sequence). CDR3 length equals 15 residues. The CDR3 protein is CSAFSVGTIQETQYF. CDR3 in DNA: TGCAGTGCTTTCTCGGTCGGAACAATACAAGAGACCCAGTACTTC.